Below, 21 T cell receptor beta chains from the same sample are listed, as sequenced in a study of regulatory T cells in long-lasting Graves disease (dated by TCRdb to the early 2020s). Sample time point, as interpreted from the label and publication: newly diagnosed GD, antithyroid drugs for less than 3 months. For both TCR sequencing and RNA sequencing, RNA was extracted from PBMCs in TRIzol. Library generation was performed with multiplex PCR. This sample was sequenced with an Illumina HiSeq 4000. iRepertoire HTBI primers and Arm-PCR amplification of CDR3 regions were used to construct TCR beta libraries. TCRdb trimmed public reads at Q25 via fastp, called clones via MiXCR and kept in-frame beta chains. Every distinct CDR3 protein forms one entry, paired with its most common genes and DNA. Within this sample are 350,000 to 500,000 distinct CDR3 sequences, with about 14% of them counted one time only. Of the sample, around a sixth falls within the top ten clones.

This sample also appeared in a second study, on T cells in Graves' hyperthyroidism and ophthalmopathy.

The starting material was peripheral blood mononuclear cells (PBMCs), obtained at new diagnosis, from a patient treated with antithyroid drugs. The source of these receptors is a woman aged 50 to 60 with Graves disease. Donor details come from another sample of the same person, matched by shared clones.

This clonotype was observed a few times. J is TRBJ2-6 and V is TRBV28; D remains unclear. V was clipped by 2 bases and J by 0 bases, with 14 bases between them. Per the germline V gene, CDR1 is MDHEN and CDR2 is SYDVKM. There are 18 residues in the CDR3. The DNA for the CDR3 is TGTGCCAGCAGTTTAGCTGCGGTGGACCGCTCTGGGGCCAACGTCCTGACTTTC. It yields the protein CASSLAAVDRSGANVLTF.

This clonotype was seen repeatedly, ten times or more. The V gene is TRBV4-1, the J gene TRBJ1-1, with 9 positions matching TRBD1. V lost 1 base and J lost 6; bases outside the gene matches: 18. The CDR3 spans 19 residues. CDR1 MGHRA and CDR2 YSYEKL come from the germline V gene. The CDR3 DNA sequence: TGCGCCAGCAGCCAAGCAAGACAGGGGGGGATTTTTAGTCGTGCTGAAGCTTTCTTT. Translated: CASSQARQGGIFSRAEAFF.

This clonotype was observed many times. This chain links TRBV5-1 with TRBJ1-1, with D uncertain. The CDR3 has 13 amino acids. Trimming cost V 4 bases and J 1 base, with 8 bases left between them. The germline gives CDR1 SGHRS, CDR2 YFSETQ. Here the CDR3 DNA reads TGCGCCAGCAGCACTTCACAGAACACTGAAGCTTTCTTT. This codes for CASSTSQNTEAFF.

This clonotype was seen a few times. The chain recombines TRBV4-1 with TRBJ2-1, with 8 nucleotides matching TRBD1. Germline CDR1 is MGHRA and CDR2 is YSYEKL. This CDR3 contains 14 residues. V trimming: 1 base; J trimming: 10 bases; junction bases outside the gene matches: 6. In DNA, the CDR3 is TGCGCCAGCAGCCAAGGATCGACAGGGGAAGAGCAGTTCTTC. Its protein product is CASSQGSTGEEQFF.

The genes are TRBV9 and TRBJ1-1; tentatively, D is TRBD1 (6 bases). The CDR3 has 15 amino acids. Germline CDR1 is SGDLS and CDR2 is YYNGEE. Trimming stripped 3 bases from V and 5 bases from J, with 17 bases between. The CDR3 DNA reads as TGTGCCAGCAGCGGACTCACAGGGAAGGCGACTGAAGCTTTCTTT. Residues: CASSGLTGKATEAFF.

The chain joins TRBV20-1 to TRBJ2-2, with 7 nucleotides matching TRBD2. V trimming: 4 bases; J trimming: 1 base; junction bases outside the gene matches: 9. This CDR3 comprises 16 residues. Germline CDR1 is DFQATT and CDR2 is SNEGSKA (reference sequence). In DNA form, the CDR3 reads TGCAGTGCTACCCGTAAGGGCGGGAGGAACACCGGGGAGCTGTTTTTT. Amino acids: CSATRKGGRNTGELFF.

This clonotype came up a few times. J is TRBJ2-6 and V is TRBV5-1, with D uncertain. Germline V gene data show CDR1 as SGHRS and CDR2 as YFSETQ. This CDR3 is 15 amino acids long. The V end lost 0 bases, the J end lost 1 base, and 5 bases lay between the germline ends. The CDR3 DNA reads TGCGCCAGCAGCTTGGACAGATCTGGGGCCAACGTCCTGACTTTC. Residues: CASSLDRSGANVLTF. The full variable domain, rest sourced from reference TRBV5-1 and TRBJ2-6, is KAGVTQTPRYLIKTRGQQVTLSCSPISGHRSVSWYQQTPGQGLQFLFEYFSETQRNKGNFPGRFSGRQFSNSRSEMNVSTLELGDSALYLCASSLDRSGANVLTFGAGSRLTVL.

This clonotype was recorded at least ten times. V is TRBV6-1 and J is TRBJ1-1; TRBD1 might be the D (5 bases). The ends were cut back, 5 bases at V and 1 base at J, with 11 bases in the middle. Per germline, CDR1 MNHNS and CDR2 SASEGT. The CDR3 loop spans 14 amino acids. The CDR3 loop is CASSMNTGNTEAFF. DNA of the CDR3: TGTGCCAGCAGTATGAATACAGGGAACACTGAAGCTTTCTTT.

The chain couples TRBV14 to TRBJ2-7; no clear D gene. Deletions cut 4 bases from V and 4 bases from J, with 8 bases between. The length of the CDR3 is 12 residues. In germline, CDR1 is SGHDN, CDR2 FVKESK. The CDR3 DNA follows: TGTGCCAGCAGCCCCAACAGATACGAGCAGTACTTC. The encoded protein is CASSPNRYEQYF. Full variable domain (outside the CDR3, taken from reference TRBV14 and TRBJ2-7): EAGVTQFPSHSVIEKGQTVTLRCDPISGHDNLYWYRRVMGKEIKFLLHFVKESKQDESGMPNNRFLAERTGGTYSTLKVQPAELEDSGVYFCASSPNRYEQYFGPGTRLTVT.

V gene TRBV7-2 combines with J gene TRBJ2-5; 8 bases are shared with TRBD1. V lost 5 bases to trimming and J lost 2 bases; unmatched junction nucleotides: 19. The CDR3 is made up of 19 amino acids. Germline lookup yields CDR1 SGHTA and CDR2 FQGNSA. This CDR3 is CASSPPLDRVGEPQETQYF. The CDR3 region has the DNA TGTGCCAGCAGCCCACCGCTGGACAGGGTGGGGGAGCCTCAAGAGACCCAGTACTTC.

This clonotype was found many times. This chain joins TRBV12-3 or TRBV12-4 and TRBJ1-2; unclear D gene. The V and J ends lost 6 bases and 7 bases respectively, with 12 bases between them. The CDR3 sequence is 12 residues long. The CDR3 nucleotides read TGTGCCAGCAGCTCCGTAGCTGGTGGCTACACCTTC. It yields the protein CASSSVAGGYTF.

In this sample, this clonotype turned up a few times. The V and J genes are TRBV30 and TRBJ2-2, with 7 bases matching TRBD2. The CDR3 contains 14 residues. Germline V gene sequence: CDR1 GTSNPN, CDR2 SVGIG (reference sequence). V shed 3 bases and J 5 bases; nucleotides not matched to a gene: 6. The DNA for the CDR3 is TGTGCCTGGAGCGCGGGAGTCCAAACCGGGGAGCTGTTTTTT. It yields the protein CAWSAGVQTGELFF.

This clonotype has a count of ten or more. The chain joins TRBV9 to TRBJ2-3, with 12 bases identical to TRBD2. CDR1 SGDLS and CDR2 YYNGEE come from the germline V gene. The J segment lost 0 bases and the V segment lost 0 bases, leaving 8 bases of the junction unmatched. The CDR3 sequence is 19 residues long. The CDR3 loop reads CASSVEYHGTSGSTDTQYF. The DNA of the CDR3 is TGTGCCAGCAGCGTAGAGTACCACGGGACTAGCGGGAGCACAGATACGCAGTATTTT.

This clonotype was observed at least ten times. The chain employs TRBV20-1 and TRBJ2-5, with D possibly being TRBD2 (5 bases). This CDR3 has 14 residues. The V end was cut by 0 bases, the J end by 5 bases, with 13 bases between. Germline CDR1 is DFQATT and CDR2 is SNEGSKA (reference sequence). CDR3 bases: TGCAGTGCTAGAGATCCCCGGGATGTGGAGACCCAGTACTTC. This codes for CSARDPRDVETQYF.

This clonotype has ten or more counts. The chain employs TRBV5-1 and TRBJ2-5; no clear D gene. The germline V gene encodes CDR1 SGHRS and CDR2 YFSETQ. V lost 0 bases, J lost 5 bases, and 14 bases lay in between. The CDR3 sequence is 15 residues long. The CDR3 loop is CASSLARIDGETQYF. DNA of the CDR3: TGCGCCAGCAGCTTGGCTAGAATCGATGGGGAGACCCAGTACTTC.

The sample holds a few counts of this clonotype. The J gene is TRBJ1-1, the V gene TRBV7-6, with D tentatively TRBD1 (5 bases). With 1 base removed from V and 4 bases from J, the gap between germline ends came to 10 bases. This CDR3 is built from 14 residues. Germline V lookup: CDR1 SGHVS, CDR2 FNYEAQ. DNA for the CDR3: TGTGCCAGCAGCTTAGGGGGCAGGGCCACTGAAGCTTTCTTT. Its protein is CASSLGGRATEAFF.

The CDR3 sequence is CASKGGDTGELFF. The CDR3 DNA follows: TGTGCCAGTAAGGGAGGGGACACCGGGGAGCTGTTTTTT. The genes are TRBV19 and TRBJ2-2, with 7 bases fitting TRBD2. Germline CDR1 and CDR2: LNHDA and SQIVND (reference sequence). The V gene end was trimmed by 7 bases and the J gene end by 3 bases; junction bases not matched to a gene: 2. The CDR3 extends over 13 amino acids.

Note on this clonotype: This may stem from a read error, because a much larger clone lies one nucleotide away. The genes are TRBV12-3 or TRBV12-4 and TRBJ2-3; 13 bases agree with TRBD2. The CDR3 sequence is 19 residues long. J was trimmed by 0 bases and V by 3 bases; bases with no gene match: 9. CDR3 protein: CASSFSGTSGTISTDTQYF. In DNA form, the CDR3 reads TGTGCCAGCAGTTTTTCAGGGACTAGCGGGACCATTAGCACAGATACGCAGTATTTT.

This clonotype was counted between two and nine times. The chain employs TRBV9 and TRBJ1-1; no definite D call. This CDR3 has 13 residues. Germline loops: CDR1 SGDLS, CDR2 YYNGEE. Trimming stripped 3 bases from V and 3 bases from J, with 9 bases between. The CDR3 DNA follows: TGTGCCAGCAGCGACACACGGGACACTGAAGCTTTCTTT. Translated, it gives CASSDTRDTEAFF.

This clonotype was recorded at least ten times. The J gene is TRBJ2-2, the V gene TRBV5-1; 10 positions agree with TRBD1. This CDR3 contains 14 residues. The V and J ends lost 3 bases and 6 bases, in that order; junction bases with no gene match: 2. From germline, CDR1 is SGHRS and CDR2 YFSETQ. In DNA, the CDR3 is TGCGCCAGCAGCTCGGGACAGGGGCCCGGGGAGCTGTTTTTT. Translated, it gives CASSSGQGPGELFF.

Only a few counts were recorded for this clonotype. V and J are TRBV4-1 and TRBJ1-2, with 7 nucleotides matching TRBD1. CDR1 is MGHRA and CDR2 is YSYEKL in the germline V gene. Trimming cost V 5 bases and J 5 bases; bases outside gene matches: 8. This CDR3 region has 14 residues. The CDR3 region has the DNA TGCGCCAGCAGCTTGGGACAGCCCAATTATGGCTACACCTTC. Translating it yields CASSLGQPNYGYTF.